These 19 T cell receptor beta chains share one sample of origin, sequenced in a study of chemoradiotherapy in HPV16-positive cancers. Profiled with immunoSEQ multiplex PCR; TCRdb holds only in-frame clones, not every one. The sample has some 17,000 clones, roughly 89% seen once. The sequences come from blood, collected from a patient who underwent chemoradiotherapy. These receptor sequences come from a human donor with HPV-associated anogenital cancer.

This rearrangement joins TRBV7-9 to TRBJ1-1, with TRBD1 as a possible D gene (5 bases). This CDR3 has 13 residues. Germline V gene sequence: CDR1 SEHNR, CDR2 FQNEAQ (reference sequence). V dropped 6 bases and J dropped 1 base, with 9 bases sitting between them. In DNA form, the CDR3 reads TGTGCCAGCAGTCTAACAGGGAACACTGAAGCTTTCTTT. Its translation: CASSLTGNTEAFF.

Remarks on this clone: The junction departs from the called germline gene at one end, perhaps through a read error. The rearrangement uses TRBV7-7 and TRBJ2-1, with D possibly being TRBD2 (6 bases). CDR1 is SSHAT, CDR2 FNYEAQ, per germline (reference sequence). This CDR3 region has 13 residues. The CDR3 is CASSVGLGFGQFF. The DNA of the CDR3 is TGTGCTAGCAGCGTGGGACTTGGGTTCGGGCAGTTCTTC.

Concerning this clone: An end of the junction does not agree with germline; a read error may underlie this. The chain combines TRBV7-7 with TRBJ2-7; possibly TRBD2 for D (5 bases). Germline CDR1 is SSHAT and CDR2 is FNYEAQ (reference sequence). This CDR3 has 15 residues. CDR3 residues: CASSPLRAKPGEQYF. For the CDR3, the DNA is TGTGCTAGCAGCCCGTTGCGGGCTAAACCGGGTGAGCAGTACTTC.

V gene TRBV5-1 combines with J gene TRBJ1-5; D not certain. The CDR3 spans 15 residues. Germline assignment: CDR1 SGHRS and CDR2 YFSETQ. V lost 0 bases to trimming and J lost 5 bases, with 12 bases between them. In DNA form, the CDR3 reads TGCGCCAGCAGCTTGGGGACTATTGGGGATCAGCCCCAGCATTTT. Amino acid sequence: CASSLGTIGDQPQHF.

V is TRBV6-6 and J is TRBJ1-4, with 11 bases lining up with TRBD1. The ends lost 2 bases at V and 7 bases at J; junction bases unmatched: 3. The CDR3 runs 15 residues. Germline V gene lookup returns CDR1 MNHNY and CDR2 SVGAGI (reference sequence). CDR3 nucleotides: TGTGCCAGCAGTTACGGGGACAGGGGGAGTGAAAAACTGTTTTTT. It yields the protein CASSYGDRGSEKLFF.

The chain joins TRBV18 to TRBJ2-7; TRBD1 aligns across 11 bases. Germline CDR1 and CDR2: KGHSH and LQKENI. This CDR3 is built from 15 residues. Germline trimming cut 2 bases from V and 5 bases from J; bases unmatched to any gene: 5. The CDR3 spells CASSPLGTGGHEQYF. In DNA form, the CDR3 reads TGTGCCAGCTCACCATTGGGGACAGGGGGACACGAGCAGTACTTC.

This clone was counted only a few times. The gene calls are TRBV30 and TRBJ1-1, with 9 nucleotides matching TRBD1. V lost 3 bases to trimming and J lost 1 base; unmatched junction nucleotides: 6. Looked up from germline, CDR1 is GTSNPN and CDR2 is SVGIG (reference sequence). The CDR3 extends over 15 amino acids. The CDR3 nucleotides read TGTGCCTGGAGAGCCCGGGGACAGGGGAACACTGAAGCTTTCTTT. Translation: CAWRARGQGNTEAFF.

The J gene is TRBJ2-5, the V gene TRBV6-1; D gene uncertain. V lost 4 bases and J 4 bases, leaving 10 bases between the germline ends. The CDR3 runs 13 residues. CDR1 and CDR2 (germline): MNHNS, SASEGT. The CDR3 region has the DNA TGTGCCAGCAGTGGTGGCTCTTCAGAGACCCAGTACTTC. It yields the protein CASSGGSSETQYF.

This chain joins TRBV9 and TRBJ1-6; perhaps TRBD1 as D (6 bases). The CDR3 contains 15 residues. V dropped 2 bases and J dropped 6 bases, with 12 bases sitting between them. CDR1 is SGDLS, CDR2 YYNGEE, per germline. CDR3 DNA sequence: TGTGCCAGCAGCGTTGGGGACACTGGTAATTCACCCCTCCACTTT. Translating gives CASSVGDTGNSPLHF.

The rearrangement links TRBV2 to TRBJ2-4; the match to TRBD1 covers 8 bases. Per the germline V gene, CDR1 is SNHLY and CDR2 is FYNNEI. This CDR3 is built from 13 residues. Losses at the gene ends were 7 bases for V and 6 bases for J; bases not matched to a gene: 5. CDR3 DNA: TGTGCCAGCATACTAGACAGGGGAAACATTCAGTACTTC. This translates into CASILDRGNIQYF.

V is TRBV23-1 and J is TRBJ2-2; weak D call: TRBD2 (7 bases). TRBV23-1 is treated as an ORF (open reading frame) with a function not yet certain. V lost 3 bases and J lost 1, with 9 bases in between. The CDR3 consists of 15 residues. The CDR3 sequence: CASSQGGGNTGELFF. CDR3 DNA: TGCGCCAGCAGTCAGGGAGGGGGGAACACCGGGGAGCTGTTTTTT.

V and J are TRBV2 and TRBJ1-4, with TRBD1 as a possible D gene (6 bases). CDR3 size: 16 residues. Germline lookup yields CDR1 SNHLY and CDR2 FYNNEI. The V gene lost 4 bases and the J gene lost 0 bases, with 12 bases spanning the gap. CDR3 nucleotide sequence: TGTGCCAGCAGTGGAAGGACAGACCCAACTAATGAAAAACTGTTTTTT. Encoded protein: CASSGRTDPTNEKLFF.

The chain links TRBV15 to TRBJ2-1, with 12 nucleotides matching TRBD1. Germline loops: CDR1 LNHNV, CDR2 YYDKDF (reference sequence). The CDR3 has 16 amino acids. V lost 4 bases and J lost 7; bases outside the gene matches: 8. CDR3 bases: TGTGCCACCAGCAAAGGGACAGGGGGCTCCAGGAATGAGCAGTTCTTC. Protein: CATSKGTGGSRNEQFF.

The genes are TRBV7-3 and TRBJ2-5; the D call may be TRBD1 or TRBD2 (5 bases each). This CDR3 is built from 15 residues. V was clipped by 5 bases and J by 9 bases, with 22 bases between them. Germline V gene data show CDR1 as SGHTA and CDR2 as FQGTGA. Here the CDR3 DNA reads TGTGCCAGCAGCGAACAAAGGGGCAGGACGGAGGCCCAGTACTTC. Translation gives CASSEQRGRTEAQYF.

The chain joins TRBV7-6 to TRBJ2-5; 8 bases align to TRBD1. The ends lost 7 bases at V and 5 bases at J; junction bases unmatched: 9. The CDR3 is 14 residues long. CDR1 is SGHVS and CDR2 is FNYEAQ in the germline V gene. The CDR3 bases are TGTGCCAGCACCCCGGCAGGGGGCGCGGAGACCCAGTACTTC. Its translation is CASTPAGGAETQYF.

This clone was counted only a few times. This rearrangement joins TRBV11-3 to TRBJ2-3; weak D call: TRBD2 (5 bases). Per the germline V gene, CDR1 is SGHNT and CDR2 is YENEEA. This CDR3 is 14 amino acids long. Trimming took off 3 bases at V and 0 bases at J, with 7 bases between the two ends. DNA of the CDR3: TGTGCCAGCAGCTTTGAGGGAAGCACAGATACGCAGTATTTT. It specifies CASSFEGSTDTQYF.

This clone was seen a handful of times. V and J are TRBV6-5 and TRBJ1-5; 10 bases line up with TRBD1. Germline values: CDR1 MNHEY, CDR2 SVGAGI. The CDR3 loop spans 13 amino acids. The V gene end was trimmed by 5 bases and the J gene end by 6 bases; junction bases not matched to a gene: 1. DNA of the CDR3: TGTGCCAGCAGTAGGACAGGGGGTCAGCCCCAGCATTTT. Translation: CASSRTGGQPQHF.

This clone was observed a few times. In DNA, the CDR3 is TGTGCCAGCAGCGCCCCAAATATTGGGGACAATGAGCAGTTCTTC. Protein: CASSAPNIGDNEQFF. This chain links TRBV7-9 with TRBJ2-1; D gene ambiguous. In germline, CDR1 is SEHNR, CDR2 FQNEAQ (reference sequence). The CDR3 length is 15 residues. V was shortened by 5 bases and J by 5 bases, with 16 bases between the two germline ends. Using reference TRBV7-9 and TRBJ2-1 for the parts outside the CDR3, the full variable domain is DTGVSQNPRHKITKRGQNVTFRCDPISEHNRLYWYRQTLGQGPEFLTYFQNEAQLEKSRLLSDRFSAERPKGSFSTLEIQRTEQGDSAMYLCASSAPNIGDNEQFFGPGTRLTVL.

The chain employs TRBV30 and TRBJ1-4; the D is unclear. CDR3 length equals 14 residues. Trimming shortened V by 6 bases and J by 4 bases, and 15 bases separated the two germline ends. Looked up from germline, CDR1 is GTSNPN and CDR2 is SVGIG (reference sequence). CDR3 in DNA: TGTGCCTGTGGCATTAGGCGGGATAATGAAAAACTGTTTTTT. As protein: CACGIRRDNEKLFF.